The 19 T cell receptor beta chains below were found in one sample sequenced in a study of early T cells in non-severe SARS-CoV-2 infection. TCRdb re-analysed the 5' RACE reads in MiXCR, keeping a single row per CDR3 protein. Here the sample spans about 59,000 distinct CDR3 sequences, 13% being singletons. The material was whole blood, obtained at baseline. The source of these receptors is an adult who was a healthcare worker with PCR-confirmed SARS-CoV-2 infection or an uninfected control (not recorded which).

This clonotype was counted many times. V and J are TRBV7-2 and TRBJ2-3; D call uncertain. Trimming shortened V by 5 bases and J by 2 bases, and 8 bases separated the two germline ends. The CDR3 is 13 amino acids. Germline assignment: CDR1 SGHTA and CDR2 FQGNSA. CDR3 region: CASSPDHTDTQYF. CDR3 coding DNA: TGTGCCAGCAGCCCGGACCACACAGATACGCAGTATTTT.

The chain recombines TRBV29-1 with TRBJ2-7; TRBD1 matches at 7 bases. The V gene end was trimmed by 2 bases and the J gene end by 5 bases; junction bases not matched to a gene: 9. Per the germline V gene, CDR1 is SQVTM and CDR2 is ANQGSEA. This CDR3 spans 14 amino acids. The CDR3 DNA reads as TGCAGCGTTGAACGACAGGGTAAGAGGCACGAGCAGTACTTC. It codes for CSVERQGKRHEQYF.

This clonotype occurred many times. Compared with germline, one end of the junction differs, possibly owing to a read error. The rearrangement joins TRBV6-2 or TRBV6-3 to TRBJ1-2; no firm D call. Germline V gene lookup returns CDR1 MNHEY and CDR2 SVGEGT. The CDR3 has 11 residues. This chain's CDR3 is CASSYPTATHF. The DNA of the CDR3 is TGTGCCAGCAGTTATCCAACCGCAACACACTTC.

This clonotype was counted many times. The chain uses TRBV7-2 and TRBJ2-7; a possible D gene is TRBD1 (5 bases). V was cut by 0 bases and J by 5 bases, with 14 bases left in between. The V gene's germline CDR1 is SGHTA and CDR2 FQGNSA. The CDR3 is made up of 15 amino acids. The CDR3 DNA reads TGTGCCAGCAGCTTAGCGGGGCTGACCAGCAACGAGCAGTACTTC. Its protein is CASSLAGLTSNEQYF.

The DNA of the CDR3 is TGCGCCAGCAGCCTGGGAGGTAGCGGGGAAGAGACCCAGTACTTC. Amino acid sequence: CASSLGGSGEETQYF. The rearrangement uses TRBV5-1 and TRBJ2-5, with TRBD2 matching 8 bases. Germline loops: CDR1 SGHRS, CDR2 YFSETQ. J gave up 3 bases and V 4 bases, and 8 bases lay outside the gene matches. The CDR3 is 15 residues long.

This clonotype showed up many times. V usage is TRBV7-2 and J usage is TRBJ1-6; D is undetermined. The germline gives CDR1 SGHTA, CDR2 FQGNSA. Trimming removed 4 bases from V and 10 bases from J, with 17 bases in between. CDR3 length: 15 amino acids. The CDR3: CASSYDGRRASPLHF. CDR3 sequence (DNA): TGTGCCAGCAGCTACGATGGACGGCGAGCCTCACCCCTCCACTTT. The full variable domain, rest sourced from reference TRBV7-2 and TRBJ1-6, is GAGVSQSPSNKVTEKGKDVELRCDPISGHTALYWYRQSLGQGLEFLIYFQGNSAPDKSGLPSDRFSAERTGGSVSTLTIQRTQQEDSAVYLCASSYDGRRASPLHFGNGTRLTVT.

In its sample, this clonotype was seen a few times. The chain recombines TRBV4-1 with TRBJ1-4; D gene unclear. Trimming removed 2 bases from V and 3 bases from J, with 10 bases in between. Germline V gene data show CDR1 as MGHRA and CDR2 as YSYEKL. This CDR3 has 15 residues. The chain's CDR3 is CASSQPGRSNEKLFF. As DNA, the CDR3 is TGCGCCAGCAGCCAACCTGGACGGTCTAATGAAAAACTGTTTTTT.

This clonotype was seen a handful of times. The chain uses TRBV20-1 and TRBJ2-7, with 12 bases aligning to TRBD2. CDR1 is DFQATT and CDR2 is SNEGSKA in the germline V gene (reference sequence). The V segment lost 5 bases and the J segment 6 bases; nucleotides outside the gene matches: 5. The CDR3 consists of 13 residues. The CDR3 spells CSASRTSGIEQYF. The CDR3 DNA reads TGCAGTGCTTCCCGGACTAGCGGGATCGAGCAGTACTTC.

This clonotype occurred a few times. V usage is TRBV7-2 and J usage is TRBJ2-5; D may match TRBD1 or TRBD2 (5 bases each). The CDR3 is 14 residues long. Germline assignment: CDR1 SGHTA and CDR2 FQGNSA. The ends were cut back, 0 bases at V and 3 bases at J, with 8 bases in the middle. The CDR3 reads CASSLAGRKETQYF. For the CDR3, the DNA is TGTGCCAGCAGCTTAGCGGGACGAAAAGAGACCCAGTACTTC.

This rearrangement joins TRBV7-9 to TRBJ1-5; D unclear. This CDR3 spans 14 amino acids. Germline V CDR1 and CDR2: SEHNR, FQNEAQ (reference sequence). Trimming took 1 base from V and 4 from J, leaving 8 bases between them. CDR3 nucleotides: TGTGCCAGCAGCTTAGTGGGCGATAATCAGCCCCAGCATTTT. Translated, it gives CASSLVGDNQPQHF. The full variable domain, in which reference TRBV7-9 and TRBJ1-5 provide the parts outside the CDR3, is DTGVSQNPRHKITKRGQNVTFRCDPISEHNRLYWYRQTLGQGPEFLTYFQNEAQLEKSRLLSDRFSAERPKGSFSTLEIQRTEQGDSAMYLCASSLVGDNQPQHFGDGTRLSIL.

This clonotype was observed at least ten times. The chain joins TRBV2 to TRBJ2-7; 10 nucleotides match TRBD1. The CDR3 runs 15 residues. V dropped 6 bases and J dropped 2; count of bases not matched to a gene: 7. Germline lookup yields CDR1 SNHLY and CDR2 FYNNEI. The CDR3 region has the DNA TGTGCCAGCAGCCGCACCGACAGGGGGCCCTACGAGCAGTACTTC. Amino acid sequence: CASSRTDRGPYEQYF.

V gene TRBV29-1 combines with J gene TRBJ1-4; 12 bases align to TRBD1. The germline V gene encodes CDR1 SQVTM and CDR2 ANQGSEA. V was clipped by 6 bases and J by 4 bases; unmatched bases: 6. The length of the CDR3 is 15 residues. CDR3 in DNA: TGCAGCGTGGGAGGGACAGGGGGCGATAATGAAAAACTGTTTTTT. Amino acids: CSVGGTGGDNEKLFF.

The chain carries TRBV12-3 or TRBV12-4 and TRBJ2-7, with D possibly matching TRBD1 (6 bases). V gave up 4 bases and J gave up 0 bases, with 13 bases separating them. The CDR3 totals 15 residues. The CDR3 spells CASSYGQPSSYEQYF. CDR3 sequence (DNA): TGTGCCAGCAGTTATGGACAGCCTAGCTCCTACGAGCAGTACTTC.

This clonotype has more than one count but fewer than ten. The chain uses TRBV20-1 and TRBJ2-3; TRBD1 is a possible D gene (5 bases). Per germline, CDR1 DFQATT and CDR2 SNEGSKA (reference sequence). The CDR3 is made up of 15 amino acids. With 6 bases removed from V and 1 base from J, the gap between germline ends came to 17 bases. The CDR3 loop reads CSAAPDARGTDTQYF. In DNA, the CDR3 is TGCAGTGCAGCACCCGATGCCAGGGGCACAGATACGCAGTATTTT.

In its sample, this clonotype was seen many times. The V gene is TRBV7-2, the J gene TRBJ1-4; the match to TRBD1 covers 7 bases. Unmatched junction bases numbered 11, after V lost 5 bases and J lost 8 bases. The germline gives CDR1 SGHTA, CDR2 FQGNSA. The CDR3 covers 15 residues. CDR3 loop: CASSPQGNDGEKLFF. CDR3 sequence (DNA): TGTGCCAGCAGCCCACAGGGGAACGATGGGGAAAAACTGTTTTTT.

This clonotype was seen more than once but under ten times. The chain carries TRBV20-1 and TRBJ2-7, with D possibly matching TRBD2 (5 bases). The V end lost 2 bases, the J end lost 0 bases, and 14 bases lay between the germline ends. The germline V gene encodes CDR1 DFQATT and CDR2 SNEGSKA (reference sequence). The CDR3 runs 15 residues. The CDR3 sequence is CSARTGGPRSYEQYF. CDR3 DNA sequence: TGCAGTGCTAGAACGGGCGGGCCTCGCTCCTACGAGCAGTACTTC.

The chain combines TRBV24-1 with TRBJ2-5; tentatively, D is TRBD1 (6 bases). This CDR3 is 17 amino acids long. Germline V lookup: CDR1 KGHDR, CDR2 SFDVKD. The germline V and J ends were trimmed by 3 bases and 0 bases, with 16 bases remaining between them. Written as DNA, the CDR3 is TGTGCCACCAGTGATCCATCAGGGGCCCCTAACCAAGAGACCCAGTACTTC. Translating it yields CATSDPSGAPNQETQYF.

The chain couples TRBV28 to TRBJ2-5, with 10 bases aligning to TRBD2. CDR1 is MDHEN, CDR2 SYDVKM, per germline. This CDR3 contains 15 residues. Trimming removed 8 bases from V and 5 bases from J; junction bases left unmatched: 11. CDR3 region: CASSLGSGGAETQYF. The CDR3 region has the DNA TGTGCCAGCTCTTTAGGAAGCGGGGGGGCGGAGACCCAGTACTTC.

This clonotype was seen a handful of times. The V gene is TRBV11-3, the J gene TRBJ2-1, with TRBD2 identical over 9 bases. J gave up 5 bases and V 5 bases, and 7 bases lay outside the gene matches. The CDR3 totals 15 residues. Germline CDR1 is SGHNT and CDR2 is YENEEA. CDR3 region: CASSTPGLADNEQFF. In nucleotides, the CDR3 is TGTGCCAGCAGCACCCCGGGACTAGCAGACAATGAGCAGTTCTTC.